A single sample gave rise to the 13 T cell receptor beta chains below, sequenced in a study of cytomegalovirus exposure and HLA in healthy donors. The PCR used 60 Vbeta and 13 Jbeta primers. The method was immunoSEQ multiplex PCR; TCRdb's version includes in-frame clones alone and lacks a portion of them. The data hold around 110,000 clones, with less than 80% observed a single time. Sequenced material: PBMCs. These receptor sequences come from a woman aged 40 to 50 in good health and CMV-seropositive.

The chain is built from TRBV19 and TRBJ2-1; TRBD2 agrees at 10 bases. This CDR3 comprises 14 residues. V dropped 6 bases and J dropped 5; count of bases not matched to a gene: 4. From germline, CDR1 is LNHDA and CDR2 SQIVND (reference sequence). The CDR3 here is CASSGLADNNEQFF. In DNA, the CDR3 is TGTGCCAGTAGCGGACTAGCGGACAACAATGAGCAGTTCTTC.

The sample holds a few counts of this clone. The chain uses TRBV6-6 and TRBJ1-5; 8 nucleotides match TRBD1. V dropped 2 bases and J dropped 7; count of bases not matched to a gene: 10. From germline, CDR1 is MNHNY and CDR2 SVGAGI (reference sequence). The CDR3 contains 16 residues. The CDR3 sequence is CASSYAQGAFQQPQHF. Written as DNA, the CDR3 is TGTGCCAGCAGTTACGCGCAGGGGGCGTTTCAACAGCCCCAGCATTTT.

This clone has a single count. V gene TRBV7-2 combines with J gene TRBJ2-7, with 7 bases that match TRBD2. The V gene end was trimmed by 5 bases and the J gene end by 2 bases; junction bases not matched to a gene: 9. The CDR3 runs 15 residues. CDR1 is SGHTA and CDR2 is FQGNSA in the germline V gene. CDR3 coding DNA: TGTGCCAGCAGCCGGAAGGCGGGAGTACCCTACGAGCAGTACTTC. It encodes CASSRKAGVPYEQYF.

This clone was recorded a few times. This chain links TRBV27 with TRBJ1-5; D may be TRBD1 (6 bases). V shed 2 bases and J shed 5 bases, with 13 bases lying between them. The CDR3 loop spans 15 amino acids. CDR1 and CDR2 from the germline V gene are MNHEY and SMNVEV (reference sequence). The CDR3 protein is CASSLRGASHQPQHF. In nucleotides, the CDR3 is TGTGCCAGCAGTTTACGGGGGGCGAGTCATCAGCCCCAGCATTTT.

CDR3 in DNA: TGTGCCACCCGGAGCGGGGACACCGGGGAGCTGTTTTTT. Encoded protein: CATRSGDTGELFF. This chain links TRBV27 with TRBJ2-2; TRBD2 aligns across 7 bases. The CDR3 has 13 residues. With V trimmed by 10 bases and J by 3 bases, 5 bases remained unmatched. CDR1 and CDR2 from the germline V gene are MNHEY and SMNVEV (reference sequence).

This clone was seen just once. This chain connects TRBV2 to TRBJ1-4; tentative D call: TRBD1 (5 bases). In germline, CDR1 is SNHLY, CDR2 FYNNEI. The V gene lost 6 bases and the J gene lost 6 bases, with 14 bases spanning the gap. The CDR3 sequence is 14 residues long. CDR3 nucleotide sequence: TGTGCCAGCAGGGTTGGACATGACGATGAAAAACTGTTTTTT. As protein: CASRVGHDDEKLFF. Full variable domain (rest looked up from reference TRBV2 and TRBJ1-4): EPEVTQTPSHQVTQMGQEVILRCVPISNHLYFYWYRQILGQKVEFLVSFYNNEISEKSEIFDDQFSVERPDGSNFTLKIRSTKLEDSAMYFCASRVGHDDEKLFFGSGTQLSVL.

The chain uses TRBV2 and TRBJ1-5; 10 bases line up with TRBD1. Losses at the gene ends were 6 bases for V and 0 bases for J; bases not matched to a gene: 5. Germline CDR1 SNHLY, CDR2 FYNNEI. The CDR3 has 16 amino acids. CDR3 in DNA: TGTGCCAGCAGAGCGGACAGGGGGAATAGCAATCAGCCCCAGCATTTT. It yields the protein CASRADRGNSNQPQHF.

The chain couples TRBV5-4 to TRBJ1-3; D is possibly TRBD1 (6 bases). CDR3 length equals 14 residues. The V and J ends lost 4 bases and 9 bases respectively, with 17 bases between them. Germline CDR1 SGHNT, CDR2 YYREEE (reference sequence). CDR3 in amino acids: CASSDTGRRSTIYF. As DNA, the CDR3 is TGTGCCAGCAGCGACACAGGGAGAAGGAGCACCATATATTTT. Together with reference TRBV5-4 and TRBJ1-3, the CDR3 gives the full variable domain: ETGVTQSPTHLIKTRGQQVTLRCSSQSGHNTVSWYQQALGQGPQFIFQYYREEENGRGNFPPRFSGLQFPNYSSELNVNALELDDSALYLCASSDTGRRSTIYFGEGSWLTVV.

The chain carries TRBV4-2 and TRBJ2-3; no definite D call. Germline V gene data show CDR1 as LGHNA and CDR2 as YNFKEQ. The CDR3 has 13 residues. V gave up 1 base and J gave up 6 bases, with 8 bases separating them. The CDR3 spells CASSQVYRDTQYF. The CDR3 nucleotides read TGTGCCAGCAGCCAAGTGTATCGGGATACGCAGTATTTT.

This clone appeared a few times. The chain is built from TRBV30 and TRBJ2-7, with TRBD2 as a possible D gene (5 bases). Trimming left V 2 bases short and J 0 bases short, with 11 bases between. Looked up from germline, CDR1 is GTSNPN and CDR2 is SVGIG (reference sequence). This CDR3 has 14 amino acids. CDR3 residues: CAWSRTLASYEQYF. CDR3 DNA sequence: TGTGCCTGGAGTCGAACGCTAGCCTCCTACGAGCAGTACTTC. Full variable domain (outside the CDR3, taken from reference TRBV30 and TRBJ2-7): SQTIHQWPATLVQPVGSPLSLECTVEGTSNPNLYWYRQAAGRGLQLLFYSVGIGQISSEVPQNLSASRPQDRQFILSSKKLLLSDSGFYLCAWSRTLASYEQYFGPGTRLTVT.

CDR3 bases: TGCGCCAGCAGCCAAGAGTGGCGAGGGAGGAACACAGATACGCAGTATTTT. It is translated as CASSQEWRGRNTDTQYF. The chain is built from TRBV4-3 and TRBJ2-3; D may be TRBD2 (6 bases). V was pared by 0 bases and J by 2 bases, with 15 bases between. This CDR3 spans 17 amino acids. Germline CDR1 is LGHNA and CDR2 is YSLEER.

The chain recombines TRBV7-9 with TRBJ1-5; TRBD1 matches 8 bases. From germline, CDR1 is SEHNR and CDR2 FQNEAQ (reference sequence). This CDR3 contains 17 residues. Trimming removed 4 bases from V and 4 bases from J; junction bases left unmatched: 12. This CDR3 is CASSSDRGPTVNQPQHF. CDR3 bases: TGTGCCAGCAGCTCTGACAGGGGCCCCACGGTAAATCAGCCCCAGCATTTT.

This clone was counted between two and nine times. V gene TRBV5-4 combines with J gene TRBJ1-1; 9 positions agree with TRBD1. The CDR3 has 15 residues. Germline CDR1 and CDR2: SGHNT and YYREEE (reference sequence). Germline trimming cut 4 bases from V and 5 bases from J; bases unmatched to any gene: 9. The CDR3 bases are TGTGCCAGCAGCGCACCGGGACAGGGAAGGACTGAAGCTTTCTTT. Translation: CASSAPGQGRTEAFF.